These 32 T cell receptor beta chains share one sample of origin, sequenced in a study of Ad26.COV2.S vaccination and SARS-CoV-2 variants. Treatment specified: roughly 18 received Ad26.COV2.S at low or high dose, single or two shots; a few received placebo; per-sample allocation not given. It was on day 63 after the first vaccine or placebo injection that samples were taken. Data came from immunoSEQ multiplex PCR; TCRdb stores just in-frame clones and leaves some out. The sample lists about half a million clones; 80% to 90% were seen once. This specimen consisted of peripheral blood, obtained in a trial of Ad26.COV2.S vaccine versus placebo. The receptors come from a person aged 18-60 years who received the Ad26.COV2.S COVID-19 vaccine or a placebo.

V usage is TRBV29-1 and J usage is TRBJ1-5, with TRBD1 matching over 7 bases. There are 15 residues in the CDR3. With 4 bases clipped from V and 1 base from J, the junction kept 7 bases outside the gene matches. The germline V gene encodes CDR1 SQVTM and CDR2 ANQGSEA. DNA for the CDR3: TGCAGCGTTGCCTCCCAGGGGGGAAGCAATCAGCCCCAGCATTTT. Its translation: CSVASQGGSNQPQHF.

This chain uses TRBV27 with TRBJ2-3; perhaps D is TRBD1 or TRBD2 (6 bases each). Germline loops: CDR1 MNHEY, CDR2 SMNVEV (reference sequence). CDR3 length: 15 amino acids. Trimming removed 3 bases from V and 3 bases from J, with 13 bases in between. The DNA of the CDR3 is TGTGCCAGCAGTTTTCCGGGGGCGAAGACAGATACGCAGTATTTT. It is translated as CASSFPGAKTDTQYF.

This chain connects TRBV29-1 to TRBJ2-1; D remains unclear. The V gene lost 5 bases and the J gene lost 3 bases, with 11 bases spanning the gap. Germline CDR1 and CDR2: SQVTM and ANQGSEA. This CDR3 is built from 13 residues. CDR3: CSVSDRLYNEQFF. DNA of the CDR3: TGCAGCGTTTCGGATCGACTCTACAATGAGCAGTTCTTC.

This chain joins TRBV19 and TRBJ2-2; D gene unclear. This CDR3 is 17 amino acids long. Germline-derived CDR1 and CDR2 are LNHDA and SQIVND (reference sequence). Deletions cut 3 bases from V and 1 base from J, with 15 bases between. CDR3 nucleotides: TGTGCCAGTAGTATCGCCCCGGACGGATTGAACACCGGGGAGCTGTTTTTT. Its translation: CASSIAPDGLNTGELFF.

This chain connects TRBV10-3 to TRBJ2-4; D is perhaps TRBD2 (6 bases). Per germline, CDR1 ENHRY and CDR2 SYGVKD. There are 14 residues in the CDR3. V lost 10 bases to trimming and J lost 3 bases, with 16 bases between them. CDR3 residues: CATEDRGGKNIQYF. The CDR3 region has the DNA TGTGCCACCGAAGACCGGGGAGGCAAAAACATTCAGTACTTC.

This clone has a single count. The rearrangement joins TRBV2 to TRBJ1-5; D call uncertain. V was pared by 5 bases and J by 1 base, with 9 bases between. The germline V gene has CDR1 SNHLY and CDR2 FYNNEI. This CDR3 spans 14 amino acids. The CDR3 coding sequence is TGTGCCAGCAGTAAGACATTGAGCAATCAGCCCCAGCATTTT. Translated, it gives CASSKTLSNQPQHF.

The chain couples TRBV18 to TRBJ2-1; 10 positions match TRBD2. CDR3 length equals 16 residues. In germline, CDR1 is KGHSH, CDR2 LQKENI. Germline trimming cut 5 bases from V and 6 bases from J; bases unmatched to any gene: 10. The CDR3 DNA reads as TGTGCCAGCTCAGGAGCTAGCGGGGGAATTTTCAATGAGCAGTTCTTC. Translating gives CASSGASGGIFNEQFF.

This sequence joins TRBV6-2 or TRBV6-3 and TRBJ1-2, with 7 bases that match TRBD1. CDR1 and CDR2 (germline): MNHEY, SVGEGT. The CDR3 is made up of 14 amino acids. V lost 2 bases, J lost 4 bases, and 4 bases stayed unmatched. In nucleotides, the CDR3 is TGTGCCAGCAGTTACGGGGCAGGGGGCTATGGCTACACCTTC. It yields the protein CASSYGAGGYGYTF.

The chain carries TRBV9 and TRBJ2-5; 12 bases fit TRBD2. Trimming cost V 3 bases and J 5 bases; bases outside gene matches: 11. Germline CDR1 reads SGDLS; CDR2 reads YYNGEE. The CDR3 covers 17 residues. In nucleotides, the CDR3 is TGTGCCAGCAGCGAGGGACTAGCGGGTTTACTGGGGGAGACCCAGTACTTC. It yields the protein CASSEGLAGLLGETQYF. The entire variable domain, with the rest obtained from reference TRBV9 and TRBJ2-5, is as follows: DSGVTQTPKHLITATGQRVTLRCSPRSGDLSVYWYQQSLDQGLQFLIQYYNGEERAKGNILERFSAQQFPDLHSELNLSSLELGDSALYFCASSEGLAGLLGETQYFGPGTRLLVL.

The chain carries TRBV6-5 and TRBJ1-5, with TRBD1 matching 8 bases. This CDR3 is built from 15 residues. J lost 1 base, V lost 6 bases, and 5 bases had no gene match. Germline V gene lookup returns CDR1 MNHEY and CDR2 SVGAGI. CDR3 region: CASRPQGASNQPQHF. The CDR3 DNA is TGTGCCAGCAGACCGCAGGGGGCAAGCAATCAGCCCCAGCATTTT.

V and J are TRBV19 and TRBJ2-2; D is ambiguous. Germline V lookup: CDR1 LNHDA, CDR2 SQIVND (reference sequence). The V end lost 2 bases, the J end lost 1 base, and 23 bases lay between the germline ends. This CDR3 region has 20 residues. Here the CDR3 reads CASSILILQPPEKNTGELFF. The CDR3 DNA sequence: TGTGCCAGTAGTATACTTATACTTCAGCCCCCGGAAAAGAACACCGGGGAGCTGTTTTTT.

The chain couples TRBV7-9 to TRBJ1-1; no reliable D call. The CDR3 spans 16 residues. V was shortened by 8 bases and J by 0 bases, with 19 bases between the two germline ends. The germline V gene has CDR1 SEHNR and CDR2 FQNEAQ (reference sequence). CDR3 in amino acids: CASYVWTGVVNTEAFF. Written as DNA, the CDR3 is TGTGCCAGCTATGTGTGGACTGGGGTCGTGAACACTGAAGCTTTCTTT.

J is TRBJ2-3 and V is TRBV19; D possibly corresponds to TRBD2 (8 bases). CDR1 and CDR2 (germline): LNHDA, SQIVND (reference sequence). V lost 2 bases to trimming and J lost 11 bases, with 17 bases between them. This CDR3 comprises 14 residues. The CDR3 reads CASSIREGAPWQYF. DNA of the CDR3: TGTGCCAGTAGTATACGGGAGGGGGCCCCGTGGCAGTATTTT.

The chain is built from TRBV19 and TRBJ1-1; a weak D match, TRBD1 (6 bases). Looked up from germline, CDR1 is LNHDA and CDR2 is SQIVND (reference sequence). CDR3 length: 15 amino acids. With 7 bases removed from V and 4 bases from J, the gap between germline ends came to 19 bases. CDR3 sequence (DNA): TGTGCCAGTACCACAGGGAGAGGGCTGAGCACTGAAGCTTTCTTT. Amino acid sequence: CASTTGRGLSTEAFF.

The J gene is TRBJ2-5, the V gene TRBV5-1, with TRBD2 matching 7 bases. The germline gives CDR1 SGHRS, CDR2 YFSETQ. The ends lost 0 bases at V and 9 bases at J; junction bases unmatched: 11. The CDR3 is made up of 15 amino acids. CDR3 DNA: TGCGCCAGCAGCTTGGTAAGGGCTAGCGGACGGCCCCAGTACTTC. Translated, it gives CASSLVRASGRPQYF.

This chain joins TRBV9 and TRBJ2-3, with D unresolved. Germline V gene lookup returns CDR1 SGDLS and CDR2 YYNGEE. The length of the CDR3 is 14 residues. Trimming cost V 0 bases and J 3 bases, with 8 bases left between them. The CDR3 loop is CASSVGFVTDTQYF. The DNA for the CDR3 is TGTGCCAGCAGCGTAGGTTTCGTTACAGATACGCAGTATTTT.

The chain recombines TRBV7-9 with TRBJ2-1; unclear D gene. The CDR3 spans 14 residues. V lost 1 base and J 15 bases, leaving 19 bases between the germline ends. Germline CDR1 SEHNR, CDR2 FQNEAQ (reference sequence). The CDR3 region is CASSLVSSLTMPFF. DNA for the CDR3: TGTGCCAGCAGCTTAGTCTCTAGTTTGACAATGCCGTTCTTC.

The chain's CDR3 is CASSLGTGREKLFF. The CDR3 DNA reads as TGCGCCAGCAGCTTGGGGACAGGTCGAGAAAAACTGTTTTTT. The gene calls are TRBV5-1 and TRBJ1-4; TRBD1 matches at 7 bases. The V gene's germline CDR1 is SGHRS and CDR2 YFSETQ. This CDR3 is 14 amino acids long. After removal of 0 bases from V and 8 bases from J, the junction contained 4 bases not matched to a gene. The full variable domain, rest sourced from reference TRBV5-1 and TRBJ1-4, is KAGVTQTPRYLIKTRGQQVTLSCSPISGHRSVSWYQQTPGQGLQFLFEYFSETQRNKGNFPGRFSGRQFSNSRSEMNVSTLELGDSALYLCASSLGTGREKLFFGSGTQLSVL.

The chain links TRBV19 to TRBJ2-6; perhaps TRBD1 as D (5 bases). The germline V gene has CDR1 LNHDA and CDR2 SQIVND (reference sequence). CDR3 length: 14 amino acids. V was trimmed by 7 bases and J by 4 bases, leaving 11 bases between them. The CDR3 DNA reads TGTGCCAGTAATAAGGGGAACGGGGCCAACGTCCTGACTTTC. Its protein is CASNKGNGANVLTF.

This sequence joins TRBV7-6 and TRBJ2-1; D gene uncertain. V was shortened by 1 base and J by 6 bases, with 10 bases between the two germline ends. Germline V lookup: CDR1 SGHVS, CDR2 FNYEAQ. The length of the CDR3 is 14 residues. The CDR3 sequence is CASSLVGSSNEQFF. The CDR3 coding sequence is TGTGCCAGCAGCTTAGTGGGTAGTTCCAATGAGCAGTTCTTC.

The count of this clone is one. This rearrangement joins TRBV9 to TRBJ1-5; possible D gene TRBD1, 6 bases. This CDR3 spans 14 amino acids. V was pared by 4 bases and J by 9 bases, with 17 bases between. CDR1 is SGDLS, CDR2 YYNGEE, per germline. The CDR3 sequence: CASSHRDGPPPQHF. The CDR3 region has the DNA TGTGCCAGCAGCCACAGGGACGGCCCTCCGCCCCAGCATTTT.

The chain employs TRBV28 and TRBJ1-5, with D possibly TRBD1 on 6 matching bases. The length of the CDR3 is 12 residues. In germline, CDR1 is MDHEN, CDR2 SYDVKM. Trimming removed 4 bases from V and 7 bases from J, with 8 bases in between. The CDR3 spells CASSYRVQPQHF. CDR3 sequence (DNA): TGTGCCAGCAGTTACAGGGTACAGCCCCAGCATTTT.

The chain uses TRBV28 and TRBJ1-1; D remains unclear. The CDR3 sequence is 13 residues long. Deletions cut 7 bases from V and 4 bases from J, with 13 bases between. Germline loops: CDR1 MDHEN, CDR2 SYDVKM. The DNA for the CDR3 is TGTGCCAGCAAATCCCCCGCCAGCACTGAAGCTTTCTTT. Translation gives CASKSPASTEAFF.

The J gene is TRBJ1-3, the V gene TRBV3-1 (or the pseudogene TRBV3-2); unclear D gene. Germline loops: CDR1 LGHDT, CDR2 YNNKEL (reference sequence). V was trimmed by 4 bases and J by 0 bases, leaving 7 bases between them. This CDR3 has 14 residues. The DNA for the CDR3 is TGTGCCAGCAGCCGAATCCTCTCTGGAAACACCATATATTTT. This encodes CASSRILSGNTIYF.

The rearrangement joins TRBV27 to TRBJ1-2; D is uncertain. Between the trimmed V and J ends, which lost 2 bases and 5 bases, there was a span of 9 bases. The germline gives CDR1 MNHEY, CDR2 SMNVEV (reference sequence). This CDR3 is built from 13 residues. CDR3 residues: CASSLLQGYGYTF. CDR3 coding DNA: TGTGCCAGCAGTTTACTACAAGGTTATGGCTACACCTTC.

This clone was recorded only once. The chain combines TRBV29-1 with TRBJ2-2, with D possibly being TRBD1 or TRBD2 (5 bases each). This CDR3 region has 14 residues. Germline-derived CDR1 and CDR2 are SQVTM and ANQGSEA. The ends were cut back, 3 bases at V and 3 bases at J, with 11 bases in the middle. The CDR3 DNA follows: TGCAGCGTTGACTGGGGGAGCGACACCGGGGAGCTGTTTTTT. Amino acids: CSVDWGSDTGELFF.

The J gene is TRBJ2-7, the V gene TRBV6-5; 8 nucleotides align to TRBD1. The CDR3 totals 15 residues. Per germline, CDR1 MNHEY and CDR2 SVGAGI. V lost 2 bases and J lost 5; bases outside the gene matches: 8. The CDR3 DNA reads TGTGCCAGCAGTTACAGCAGGGGGCGCGTCAACGAGCAGTACTTC. As protein: CASSYSRGRVNEQYF.

The chain joins TRBV24-1 to TRBJ2-3; 9 nucleotides align to TRBD1. This CDR3 region has 13 residues. Germline CDR1 reads KGHDR; CDR2 reads SFDVKD. The junction had 7 bases not matched to a gene; V was cut back by 4 bases and J by 12 bases. CDR3 bases: TGTGCCACCAGTGACCAAACAGGGGGCCACCAGTATTTT. Its protein is CATSDQTGGHQYF.

V and J are TRBV19 and TRBJ1-1; 7 nucleotides align to TRBD1. V was clipped by 5 bases and J by 1 base; unmatched bases: 7. Germline CDR1 LNHDA, CDR2 SQIVND (reference sequence). The CDR3 loop spans 15 amino acids. The CDR3 region has the DNA TGTGCCAGTAGTTCCCGGACAGGAGCGAACACTGAAGCTTTCTTT. Protein sequence: CASSSRTGANTEAFF.

This chain connects TRBV11-2 to TRBJ2-3; D could derive from TRBD1 or TRBD2 (6 bases each). The V gene lost 1 base and the J gene lost 3 bases, with 11 bases spanning the gap. The CDR3 sequence is 15 residues long. Germline loops: CDR1 SGHAT, CDR2 FQNNGV. In DNA form, the CDR3 reads TGTGCCAGCAGCTTAGTCCGGAGGGGGACAGATACGCAGTATTTT. Protein: CASSLVRRGTDTQYF.

The CDR3 loop is CAISETPSGGATGELFF. The CDR3 coding sequence is TGTGCCATCAGTGAAACCCCGAGCGGGGGGGCGACCGGGGAGCTGTTTTTT. The rearrangement links TRBV10-3 to TRBJ2-2, with 10 nucleotides matching TRBD2. The germline V gene has CDR1 ENHRY and CDR2 SYGVKD. This CDR3 spans 17 amino acids. The V and J ends lost 3 bases and 5 bases, in that order; junction bases with no gene match: 9.

V is TRBV27 and J is TRBJ1-4; D is unclear. The CDR3 totals 17 residues. V was clipped by 4 bases and J by 2 bases, with 17 bases between them. Germline V lookup: CDR1 MNHEY, CDR2 SMNVEV (reference sequence). The CDR3 loop reads CASSSKGPLRTNEKLFF. DNA for the CDR3: TGTGCCAGCAGTTCAAAAGGGCCATTGCGGACTAATGAAAAACTGTTTTTT.